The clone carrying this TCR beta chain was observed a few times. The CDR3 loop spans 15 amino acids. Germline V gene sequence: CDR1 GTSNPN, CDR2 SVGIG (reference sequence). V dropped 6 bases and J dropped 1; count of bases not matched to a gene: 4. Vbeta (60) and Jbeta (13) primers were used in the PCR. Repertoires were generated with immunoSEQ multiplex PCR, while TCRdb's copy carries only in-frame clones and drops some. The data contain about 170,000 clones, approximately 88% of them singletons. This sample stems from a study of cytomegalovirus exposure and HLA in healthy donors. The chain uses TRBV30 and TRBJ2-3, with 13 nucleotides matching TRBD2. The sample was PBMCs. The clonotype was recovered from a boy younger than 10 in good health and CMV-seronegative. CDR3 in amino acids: CACTGTSGGTDTQYF. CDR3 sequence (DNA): TGTGCCTGCACCGGGACTAGCGGGGGCACAGATACGCAGTATTTT.